Described below is a single TCR beta chain sequence and its context. The antigen remains undetermined. This CDR3 contains 17 residues. V lost 0 bases and J lost 0, with 14 bases in between. CDR1 and CDR2 (germline): SGDLS, YYNGEE. Generated by immunoSEQ multiplex PCR, the TCRdb table keeps only in-frame clones and is missing some. Of some 98,000 clones in the sample, around 88% are singletons; the top ten hold 3% to 4.5%. The data were taken from a study of cytomegalovirus exposure and HLA in healthy donors. Findings and caveats of the study: Rare TCR sequences predominated, though certain public TCRs were found in many donors.

The receptor was isolated from a woman aged 30 to 39 in good health and CMV-seronegative. What was sequenced was PBMCs. The chain employs TRBV9 and TRBJ2-3, with unresolved D. The CDR3 bases are TGTGCCAGCAGCGTAGTTCCGACATCCCCTAGCACAGATACGCAGTATTTT. Protein: CASSVVPTSPSTDTQYF.